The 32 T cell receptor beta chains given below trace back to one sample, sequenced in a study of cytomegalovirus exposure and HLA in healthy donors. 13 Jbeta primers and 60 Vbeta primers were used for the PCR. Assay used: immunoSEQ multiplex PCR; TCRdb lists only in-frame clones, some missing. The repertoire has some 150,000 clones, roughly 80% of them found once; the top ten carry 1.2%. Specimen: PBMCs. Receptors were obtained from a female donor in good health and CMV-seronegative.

The CDR3 protein is CASSWTGEATQYF. In DNA form, the CDR3 reads TGTGCCAGCAGCTGGACAGGGGAAGCGACCCAGTACTTC. This rearrangement joins TRBV5-6 to TRBJ2-5; the match to TRBD1 covers 9 bases. The CDR3 sequence is 13 residues long. Looked up from germline, CDR1 is SGHDT and CDR2 is YYEEEE. V shed 3 bases, J shed 7 bases, and the junction held 4 bases outside the gene matches.

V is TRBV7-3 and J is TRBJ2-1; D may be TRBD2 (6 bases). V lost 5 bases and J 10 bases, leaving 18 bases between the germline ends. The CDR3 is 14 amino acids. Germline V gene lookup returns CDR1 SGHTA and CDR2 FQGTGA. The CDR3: CASSLMLPAGEQFF. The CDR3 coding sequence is TGTGCCAGCAGCCTTATGCTTCCAGCGGGCGAGCAGTTCTTC.

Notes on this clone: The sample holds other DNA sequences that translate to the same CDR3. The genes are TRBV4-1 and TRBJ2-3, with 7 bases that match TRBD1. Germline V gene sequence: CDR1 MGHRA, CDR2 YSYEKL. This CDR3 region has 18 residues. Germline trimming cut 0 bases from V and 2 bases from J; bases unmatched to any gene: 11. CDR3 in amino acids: CASSQESPSTGLTDTQYF. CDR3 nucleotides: TGCGCCAGCAGCCAAGAGTCCCCCTCGACAGGGCTCACAGATACGCAGTATTTT.

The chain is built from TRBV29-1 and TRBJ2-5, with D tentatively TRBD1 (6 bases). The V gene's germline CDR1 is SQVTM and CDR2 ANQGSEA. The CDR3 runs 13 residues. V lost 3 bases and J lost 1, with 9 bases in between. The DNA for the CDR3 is TGCAGCGTTGACTCAGGGGTCCAAGAGACCCAGTACTTC. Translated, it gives CSVDSGVQETQYF.

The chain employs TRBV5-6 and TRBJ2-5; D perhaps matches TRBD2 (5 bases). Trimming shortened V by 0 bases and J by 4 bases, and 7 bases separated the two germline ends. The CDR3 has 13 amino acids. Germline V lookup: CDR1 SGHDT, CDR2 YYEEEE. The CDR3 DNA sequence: TGTGCCAGCAGCTTGGTTGGGAGAGAGACCCAGTACTTC. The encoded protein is CASSLVGRETQYF.

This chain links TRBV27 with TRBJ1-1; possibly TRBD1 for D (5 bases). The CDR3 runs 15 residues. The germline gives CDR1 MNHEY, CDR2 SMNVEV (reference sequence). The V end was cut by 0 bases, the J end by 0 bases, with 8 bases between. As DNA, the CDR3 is TGTGCCAGCAGTTTATCAGGGGACTTGAACACTGAAGCTTTCTTT. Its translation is CASSLSGDLNTEAFF.

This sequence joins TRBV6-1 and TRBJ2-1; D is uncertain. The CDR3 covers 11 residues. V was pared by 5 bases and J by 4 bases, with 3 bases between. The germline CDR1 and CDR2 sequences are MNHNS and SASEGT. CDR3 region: CASSLYNEQFF. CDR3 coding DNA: TGTGCCAGCAGTCTTTACAATGAGCAGTTCTTC.

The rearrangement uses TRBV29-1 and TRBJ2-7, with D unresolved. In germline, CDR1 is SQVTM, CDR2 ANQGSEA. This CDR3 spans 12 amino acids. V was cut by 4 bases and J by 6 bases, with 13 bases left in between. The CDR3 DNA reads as TGCAGCGTTGTTATGTCATCGAGCGAGCAGTACTTC. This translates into CSVVMSSSEQYF.

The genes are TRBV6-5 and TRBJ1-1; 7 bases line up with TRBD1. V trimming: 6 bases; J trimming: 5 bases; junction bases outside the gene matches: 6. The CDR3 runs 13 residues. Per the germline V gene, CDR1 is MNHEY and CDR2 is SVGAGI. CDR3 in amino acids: CASRNRGGTEAFF. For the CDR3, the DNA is TGTGCCAGCAGGAACAGGGGTGGGACTGAAGCTTTCTTT.

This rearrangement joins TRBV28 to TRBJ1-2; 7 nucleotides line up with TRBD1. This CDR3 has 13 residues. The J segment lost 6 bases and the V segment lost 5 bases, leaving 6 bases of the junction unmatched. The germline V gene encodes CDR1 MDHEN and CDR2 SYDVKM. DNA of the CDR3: TGTGCCAGCAGTCTACCCGACAGGGATGGCTACACCTTC. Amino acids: CASSLPDRDGYTF.

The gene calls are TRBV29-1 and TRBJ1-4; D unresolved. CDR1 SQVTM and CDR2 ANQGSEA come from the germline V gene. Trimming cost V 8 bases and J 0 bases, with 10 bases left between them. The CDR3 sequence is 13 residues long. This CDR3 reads CSPAWTTNEKLFF. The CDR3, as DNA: TGCAGCCCAGCGTGGACAACTAATGAAAAACTGTTTTTT.

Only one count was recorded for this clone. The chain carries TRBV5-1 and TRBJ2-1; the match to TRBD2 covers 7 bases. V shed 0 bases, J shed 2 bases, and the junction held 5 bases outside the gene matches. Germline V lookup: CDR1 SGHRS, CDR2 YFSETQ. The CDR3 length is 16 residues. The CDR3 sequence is CASSLGGGSAYNEQFF. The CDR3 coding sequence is TGCGCCAGCAGCTTGGGGGGCGGGAGCGCCTACAATGAGCAGTTCTTC.

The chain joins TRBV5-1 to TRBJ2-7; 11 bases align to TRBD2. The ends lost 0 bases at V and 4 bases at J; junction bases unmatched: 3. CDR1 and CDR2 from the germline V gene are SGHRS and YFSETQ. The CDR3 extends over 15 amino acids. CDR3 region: CASSLGGTSGYEQYF. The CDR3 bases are TGCGCCAGCAGCTTGGGGGGGACTAGCGGTTACGAGCAGTACTTC.

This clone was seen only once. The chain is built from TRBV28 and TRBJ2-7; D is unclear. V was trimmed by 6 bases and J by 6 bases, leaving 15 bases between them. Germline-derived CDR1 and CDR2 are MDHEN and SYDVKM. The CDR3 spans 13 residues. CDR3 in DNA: TGTGCCAGCAGCCGCAGAACCCCTGGCGAGCAGTACTTC. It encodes CASSRRTPGEQYF.

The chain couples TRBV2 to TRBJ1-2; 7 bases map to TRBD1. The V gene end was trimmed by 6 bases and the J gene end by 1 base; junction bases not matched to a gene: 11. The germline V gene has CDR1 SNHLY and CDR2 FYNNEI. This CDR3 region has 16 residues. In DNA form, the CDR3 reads TGTGCCAGCAGCGGAAGGGGGACAGCTAATAACTATGGCTACACCTTC. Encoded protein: CASSGRGTANNYGYTF.

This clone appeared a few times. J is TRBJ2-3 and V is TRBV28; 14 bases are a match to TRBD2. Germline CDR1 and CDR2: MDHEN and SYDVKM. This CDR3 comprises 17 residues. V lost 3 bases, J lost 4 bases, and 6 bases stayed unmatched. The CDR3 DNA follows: TGTGCCAGCAGTTTGCAGGGACTAGCGGGAGAATCAGATACGCAGTATTTT. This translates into CASSLQGLAGESDTQYF.

In DNA form, the CDR3 reads TGTGCCAGCAGCCCACCGGGTCTTACCATCTATGGCTACACCTTC. It yields the protein CASSPPGLTIYGYTF. The V gene is TRBV14, the J gene TRBJ1-2; D unclear. Between the trimmed V and J ends, which lost 4 bases and 4 bases, there was a span of 16 bases. There are 15 residues in the CDR3. The germline V gene encodes CDR1 SGHDN and CDR2 FVKESK.

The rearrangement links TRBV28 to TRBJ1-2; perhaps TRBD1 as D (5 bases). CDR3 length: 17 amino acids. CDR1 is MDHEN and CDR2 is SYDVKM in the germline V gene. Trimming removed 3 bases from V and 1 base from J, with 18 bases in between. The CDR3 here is CASSLGGLGPLNYGYTF. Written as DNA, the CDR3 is TGTGCCAGCAGTTTGGGGGGTTTGGGACCGCTTAACTATGGCTACACCTTC.

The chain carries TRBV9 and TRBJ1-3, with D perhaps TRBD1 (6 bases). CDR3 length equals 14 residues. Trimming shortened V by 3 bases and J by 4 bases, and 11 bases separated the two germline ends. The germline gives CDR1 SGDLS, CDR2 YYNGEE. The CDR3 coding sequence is TGTGCCAGCAGCGCTACAGGGCACGGAAACACCATATATTTT. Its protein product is CASSATGHGNTIYF. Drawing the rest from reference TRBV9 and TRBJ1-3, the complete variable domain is DSGVTQTPKHLITATGQRVTLRCSPRSGDLSVYWYQQSLDQGLQFLIQYYNGEERAKGNILERFSAQQFPDLHSELNLSSLELGDSALYFCASSATGHGNTIYFGEGSWLTVV.

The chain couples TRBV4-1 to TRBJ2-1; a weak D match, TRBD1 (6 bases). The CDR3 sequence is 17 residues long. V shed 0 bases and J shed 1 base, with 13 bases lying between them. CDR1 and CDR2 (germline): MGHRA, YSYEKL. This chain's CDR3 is CASSQEVYRESYNEQFF. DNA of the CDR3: TGCGCCAGCAGCCAAGAAGTCTACAGGGAATCCTACAATGAGCAGTTCTTC.

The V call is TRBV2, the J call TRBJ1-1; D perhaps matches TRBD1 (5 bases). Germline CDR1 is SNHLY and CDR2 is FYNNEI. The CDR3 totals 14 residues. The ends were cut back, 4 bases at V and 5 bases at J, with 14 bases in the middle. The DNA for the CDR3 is TGTGCCAGCAGTGCAAGCGGGGGGGGAACTGAAGCTTTCTTT. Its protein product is CASSASGGGTEAFF.

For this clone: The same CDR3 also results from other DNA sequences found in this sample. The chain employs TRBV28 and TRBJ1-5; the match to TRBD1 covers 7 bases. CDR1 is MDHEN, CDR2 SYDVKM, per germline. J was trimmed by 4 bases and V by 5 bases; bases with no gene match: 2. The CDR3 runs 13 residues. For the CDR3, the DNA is TGTGCCAGCAGTCGGGACAGTAATCAGCCCCAGCATTTT. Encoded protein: CASSRDSNQPQHF.

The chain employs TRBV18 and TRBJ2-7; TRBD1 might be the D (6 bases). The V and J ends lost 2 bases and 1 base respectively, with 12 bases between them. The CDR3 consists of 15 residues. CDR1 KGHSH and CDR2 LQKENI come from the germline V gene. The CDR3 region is CASSPGGFSSYEQYF. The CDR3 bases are TGTGCCAGCTCACCAGGGGGCTTTTCGTCCTACGAGCAGTACTTC.

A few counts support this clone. The CDR3 region is CASSRQGGPDANTGELFF. CDR3 bases: TGTGCCAGCAGTAGACAGGGAGGCCCCGACGCGAACACCGGGGAGCTGTTTTTT. The chain joins TRBV2 to TRBJ2-2; D might be TRBD1 (7 bases). CDR3 length equals 18 residues. Germline assignment: CDR1 SNHLY and CDR2 FYNNEI. V shed 5 bases and J shed 0 bases, with 19 bases lying between them.

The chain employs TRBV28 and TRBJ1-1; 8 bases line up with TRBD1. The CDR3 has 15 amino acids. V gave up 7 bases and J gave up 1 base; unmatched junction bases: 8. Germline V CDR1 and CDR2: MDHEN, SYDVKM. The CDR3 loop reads CASISGGTGNTEAFF. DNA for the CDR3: TGTGCCAGCATCTCAGGCGGGACAGGGAACACTGAAGCTTTCTTT.

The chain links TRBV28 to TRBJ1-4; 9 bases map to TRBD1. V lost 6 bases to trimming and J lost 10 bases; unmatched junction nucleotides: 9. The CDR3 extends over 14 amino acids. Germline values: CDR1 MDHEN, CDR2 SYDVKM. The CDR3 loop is CASSTGTGYGKLFF. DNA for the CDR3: TGTGCCAGCAGCACCGGGACAGGGTACGGAAAACTGTTTTTT.

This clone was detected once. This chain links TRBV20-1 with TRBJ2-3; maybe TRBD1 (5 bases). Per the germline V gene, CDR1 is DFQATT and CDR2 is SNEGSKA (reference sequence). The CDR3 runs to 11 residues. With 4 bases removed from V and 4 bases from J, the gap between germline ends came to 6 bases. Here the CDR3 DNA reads TGCAGTGCTAAGGGGCCAGATACGCAGTATTTT. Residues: CSAKGPDTQYF.

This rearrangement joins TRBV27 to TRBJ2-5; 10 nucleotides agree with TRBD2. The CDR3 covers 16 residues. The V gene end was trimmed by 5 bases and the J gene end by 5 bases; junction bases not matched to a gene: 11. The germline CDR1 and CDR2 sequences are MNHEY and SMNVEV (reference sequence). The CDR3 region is CASSELPGLASETQYF. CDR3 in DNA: TGTGCCAGCAGTGAACTTCCGGGACTAGCGTCGGAGACCCAGTACTTC.

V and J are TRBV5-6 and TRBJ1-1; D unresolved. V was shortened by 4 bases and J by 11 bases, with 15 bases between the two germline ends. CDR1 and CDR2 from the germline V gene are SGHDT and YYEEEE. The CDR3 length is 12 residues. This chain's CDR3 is CASSPGGDRAFF. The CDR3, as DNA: TGTGCCAGCAGCCCCGGCGGCGACCGGGCTTTCTTT.

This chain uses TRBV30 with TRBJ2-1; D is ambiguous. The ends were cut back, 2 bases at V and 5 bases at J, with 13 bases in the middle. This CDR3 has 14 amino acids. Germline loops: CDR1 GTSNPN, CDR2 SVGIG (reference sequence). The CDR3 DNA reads TGTGCCTGGAGTTGGGCATTCAACAACAATGAGCAGTTCTTC. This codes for CAWSWAFNNNEQFF.

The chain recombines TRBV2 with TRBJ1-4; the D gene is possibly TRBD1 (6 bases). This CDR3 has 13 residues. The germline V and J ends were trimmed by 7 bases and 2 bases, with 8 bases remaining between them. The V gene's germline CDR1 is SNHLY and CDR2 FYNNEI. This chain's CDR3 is CASTQGTNEKLFF. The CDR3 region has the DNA TGTGCCAGCACGCAGGGGACTAATGAAAAACTGTTTTTT.

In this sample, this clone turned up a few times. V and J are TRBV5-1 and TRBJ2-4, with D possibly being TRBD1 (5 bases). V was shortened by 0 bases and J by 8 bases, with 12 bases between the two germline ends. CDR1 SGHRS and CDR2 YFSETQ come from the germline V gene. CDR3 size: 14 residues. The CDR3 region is CASSLVAEGDIQYF. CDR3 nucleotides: TGCGCCAGCAGCTTGGTGGCAGAAGGGGACATTCAGTACTTC. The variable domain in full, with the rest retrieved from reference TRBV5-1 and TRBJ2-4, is KAGVTQTPRYLIKTRGQQVTLSCSPISGHRSVSWYQQTPGQGLQFLFEYFSETQRNKGNFPGRFSGRQFSNSRSEMNVSTLELGDSALYLCASSLVAEGDIQYFGAGTRLSVL.